These 6 T cell receptor beta chains were all obtained from the same sample, sequenced in a study of blood T cell repertoires in COVID-19. Here immunoSEQ multiplex PCR was the method, and the copy in TCRdb shows in-frame clones only, minus some. The sample has roughly 450,000 clones; about 90% are singletons. The sample consisted of PBMCs or T cells enriched from blood (not recorded which). These TCRs come from a man aged 18 to 29 who had recovered from COVID-19.

This chain links TRBV5-8 with TRBJ2-5; 13 positions agree with TRBD2. The CDR3 is 15 amino acids. CDR1 is SGHTS and CDR2 is YDEGEE in the germline V gene. The junction had 5 bases not matched to a gene; V was cut back by 5 bases and J by 4 bases. CDR3 amino acids: CASSLGTSGVETQYF. CDR3 sequence (DNA): TGTGCCAGCAGTCTGGGGACTAGCGGGGTAGAGACCCAGTACTTC.

The rearrangement links TRBV9 to TRBJ1-5; a possible D gene is TRBD1 (5 bases). Germline V gives CDR1 SGDLS, CDR2 YYNGEE. The CDR3 is 17 residues long. Trimming left V 0 bases short and J 1 base short, with 14 bases between. The CDR3: CASSVGQGGYSNQPQHF. The CDR3, as DNA: TGTGCCAGCAGCGTAGGGCAGGGTGGGTACAGCAATCAGCCCCAGCATTTT.

This clone was picked up one time. The chain combines TRBV6-5 with TRBJ1-1; 9 nucleotides line up with TRBD1. The CDR3 is 16 amino acids. V was clipped by 4 bases and J by 1 base; unmatched bases: 7. CDR1 and CDR2 (germline): MNHEY, SVGAGI. The CDR3 region is CASSSGTGKGNTEAFF. DNA of the CDR3: TGTGCCAGCAGTTCTGGGACAGGGAAGGGGAACACTGAAGCTTTCTTT.

The chain employs TRBV5-5 and TRBJ2-7, with 8 nucleotides matching TRBD1. Trimming cost V 3 bases and J 3 bases; bases outside gene matches: 5. This CDR3 is built from 14 residues. CDR1 is SGHKS and CDR2 is YYEKEE in the germline V gene (reference sequence). The CDR3 reads CASSSPTGDYEQYF. The CDR3 coding sequence is TGTGCCAGCAGCTCACCGACAGGGGACTACGAGCAGTACTTC.

J is TRBJ2-1 and V is TRBV5-1; 8 bases match TRBD2. Germline V gene sequence: CDR1 SGHRS, CDR2 YFSETQ. With 0 bases clipped from V and 8 bases from J, the junction kept 7 bases outside the gene matches. This CDR3 is built from 15 residues. The CDR3 DNA follows: TGCGCCAGCAGCTTGGTAGCGGGAAAGATAGATGAGCAGTTCTTC. Translating it yields CASSLVAGKIDEQFF.

CDR3 residues: CASSSGGTGGADYTF. In DNA form, the CDR3 reads TGTGCCAGCAGCTCAGGCGGGACAGGGGGCGCCGACTACACCTTC. The chain combines TRBV13 with TRBJ1-2; the match to TRBD1 covers 12 bases. Per the germline V gene, CDR1 is PRHDT and CDR2 is FYEKMQ (reference sequence). After removal of 4 bases from V and 10 bases from J, the junction contained 10 bases not matched to a gene. This CDR3 is built from 15 residues.